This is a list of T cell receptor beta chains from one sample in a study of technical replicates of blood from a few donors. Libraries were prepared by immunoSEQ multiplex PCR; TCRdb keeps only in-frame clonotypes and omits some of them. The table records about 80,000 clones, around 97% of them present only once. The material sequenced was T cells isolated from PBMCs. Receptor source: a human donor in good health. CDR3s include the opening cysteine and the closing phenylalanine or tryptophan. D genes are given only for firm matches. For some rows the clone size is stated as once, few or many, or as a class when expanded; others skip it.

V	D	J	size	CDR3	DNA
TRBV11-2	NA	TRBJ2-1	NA	CASSSVRDFLSNEQFF	TGTGCCAGCAGCTCAGTCCGGGACTTCTTATCCAATGAGCAGTTCTTC
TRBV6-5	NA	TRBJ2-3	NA	CASSYRGRDTDTQYF	TGTGCCAGCAGTTACCGAGGCAGGGACACAGATACGCAGTATTTT
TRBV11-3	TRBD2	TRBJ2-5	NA	CASMGGETQYF	TGTGCCAGCATGGGGGGGGAGACCCAGTACTTC
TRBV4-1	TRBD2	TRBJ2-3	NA	CASSRLAGLPRGTDTQYF	TGCGCCAGCAGCCGACTAGCGGGTCTCCCCCGGGGCACAGATACGCAGTATTTT
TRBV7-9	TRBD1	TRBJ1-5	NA	CASSFETGGQPQHF	TGTGCCAGCAGCTTTGAGACAGGGGGTCAGCCCCAGCATTTT
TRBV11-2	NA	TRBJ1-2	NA	CASSEDTSYGYTF	TGTGCCAGCAGCGAGGACACCAGCTATGGCTACACCTTC
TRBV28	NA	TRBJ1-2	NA	CASSPWGGYTF	TGTGCCAGCAGTCCGTGGGGCGGCTACACCTTC
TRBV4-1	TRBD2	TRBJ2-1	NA	CASSQVRAGALYNEQFF	TGCGCCAGCAGCCAAGTACGAGCGGGAGCCCTTTACAATGAGCAGTTCTTC
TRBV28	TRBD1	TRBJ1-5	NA	CASQVLYRSGGRRGNQPQHF	TGTGCCAGTCAAGTTTTATATCGCTCAGGGGGGAGAAGGGGCAATCAGCCCCAGCATTTT
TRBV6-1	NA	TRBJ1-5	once	CASSEFKTDHSGQPQHF	TGTGCCAGCAGTGAATTTAAAACAGACCATTCGGGGCAGCCCCAGCATTTT
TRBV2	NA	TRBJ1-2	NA	CASSEAGLRYGYTF	TGTGCCAGCAGTGAGGCAGGGCTTAGGTATGGCTACACCTTC
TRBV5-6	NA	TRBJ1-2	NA	CASSLANNYGYTF	TGTGCCAGCAGCTTGGCCAATAACTATGGCTACACCTTC
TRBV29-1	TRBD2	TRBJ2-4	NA	CSVEGTSGSWRIQYF	TGCAGCGTTGAGGGGACTAGCGGGAGTTGGCGGATTCAGTACTTC
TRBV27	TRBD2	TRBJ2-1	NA	CASVKHPAGVGNEQFF	TGTGCCAGCGTCAAGCATCCAGCGGGAGTCGGCAATGAGCAGTTCTTC
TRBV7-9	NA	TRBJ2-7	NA	CASSPQTGFYEQYF	TGTGCCAGCAGCCCCCAGACAGGATTCTACGAGCAGTACTTC
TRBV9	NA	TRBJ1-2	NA	CASSVSDIQGNGYTF	TGTGCCAGCAGCGTATCGGACATCCAGGGCAATGGCTACACCTTC
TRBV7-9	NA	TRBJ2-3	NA	CASSPNGATADTQYF	TGTGCCAGCAGCCCGAATGGGGCCACCGCAGATACGCAGTATTTT
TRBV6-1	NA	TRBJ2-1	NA	CASSPYYNEQFF	TGTGCCAGCAGCCCCTACTACAATGAGCAGTTCTTC
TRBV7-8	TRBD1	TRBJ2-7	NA	CASSSDRGDEQYF	TGTGCCAGCAGCTCGGACAGGGGCGACGAGCAGTACTTC
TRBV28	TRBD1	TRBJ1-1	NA	CASSSLDRGSAEAFF	TGTGCCAGCAGTTCTTTAGACAGGGGGTCCGCTGAAGCTTTCTTT
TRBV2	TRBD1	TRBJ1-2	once	CASSDQGDYGYTF	TGTGCCAGCAGTGACCAGGGGGACTATGGCTACACCTTC
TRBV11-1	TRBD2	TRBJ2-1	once	CASSPGTSGISYNEQFF	TGTGCCAGCAGCCCAGGGACTAGCGGGATATCCTACAATGAGCAGTTCTTC
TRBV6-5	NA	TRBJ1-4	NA	CASTWRVDEKLFF	TGTGCCAGCACCTGGAGGGTCGATGAAAAACTGTTTTTT
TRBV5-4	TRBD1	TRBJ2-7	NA	CASSLGDSSSYEQYF	TGTGCCAGCAGCTTAGGGGACAGCAGCTCCTACGAGCAGTACTTC
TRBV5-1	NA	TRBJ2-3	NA	CASSLQGSTDTQYF	TGCGCCAGCAGCTTACAGGGAAGTACAGATACGCAGTATTTT
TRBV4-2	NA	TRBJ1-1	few	CASSQDRDTEAFF	TGTGCCAGCAGCCAAGACAGGGACACTGAAGCTTTCTTT
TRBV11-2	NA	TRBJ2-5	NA	CASRWGPEETQYF	TGTGCCAGCAGGTGGGGGCCGGAAGAGACCCAGTACTTC
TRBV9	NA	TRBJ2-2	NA	CASSVGGTNTGELFF	TGTGCCAGCAGCGTAGGCGGCACGAACACCGGGGAGCTGTTTTTT
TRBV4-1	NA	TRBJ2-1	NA	CASSQIIRGYNEQFF	TGCGCCAGCAGCCAAATCATCAGGGGTTACAATGAGCAGTTCTTC
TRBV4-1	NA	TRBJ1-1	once	CASSQGPIQVNTEAFF	TGCGCCAGCAGCCAAGGACCTATACAGGTGAACACTGAAGCTTTCTTT
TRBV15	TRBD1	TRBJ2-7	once	CATTSQGGYEQYF	TGTGCCACCACCTCACAGGGGGGATACGAGCAGTACTTC
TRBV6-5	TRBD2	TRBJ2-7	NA	CASKREENSYEQYF	TGTGCCAGCAAGCGGGAAGAAAACTCCTACGAGCAGTACTTC
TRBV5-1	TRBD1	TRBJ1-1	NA	CASSLDRVTEAFF	TGCGCCAGCAGCTTAGACAGGGTCACTGAAGCTTTTTTT
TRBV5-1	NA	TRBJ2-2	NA	CASSFGNRVNTGELFF	TGCGCCAGCAGCTTCGGGAACAGGGTGAACACCGGGGAGCTGTTTTTT
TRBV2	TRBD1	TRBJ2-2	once	CASNRGLNTGELFF	TGTGCCAGCAACAGGGGCTTGAACACCGGGGAGCTGTTTTTT
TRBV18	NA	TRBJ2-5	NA	CASSPSLQETQYF	TGTGCCAGCTCACCATCCCTCCAAGAGACCCAGTACTTC
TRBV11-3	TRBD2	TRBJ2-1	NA	CASSPTPTLAGAYEQFF	TGTGCCAGCAGTCCTACACCGACACTAGCGGGAGCCTATGAGCAGTTCTTC
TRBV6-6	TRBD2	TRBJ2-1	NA	CASSSLAELNEQFF	TGTGCCAGCAGTTCGCTAGCGGAGCTCAATGAGCAGTTCTTC
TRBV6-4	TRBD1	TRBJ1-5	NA	CASSDFHGGRGNNSNQPQHF	TGTGCCAGCAGTGACTTCCACGGTGGCAGGGGGAATAATAGCAATCAGCCCCAGCATTTT
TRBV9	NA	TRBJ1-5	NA	CASSEGSGQYSNQPQHF	TGTGCCAGCAGCGAGGGGTCCGGTCAATATAGCAATCAGCCCCAGCATTTT
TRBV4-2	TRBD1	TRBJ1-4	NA	CASSQADRGVPNEKLFF	TGTGCCAGCAGCCAAGCGGACAGGGGAGTGCCTAATGAAAAACTGTTTTTT
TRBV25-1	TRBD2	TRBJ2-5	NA	CASTKLAGKETQYF	TGTGCCAGCACTAAACTAGCGGGGAAAGAGACCCAGTACTTC
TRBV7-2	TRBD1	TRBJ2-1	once	CASSFGQGRYNEQFF	TGTGCCAGCAGCTTCGGACAGGGGCGCTACAATGAGCAGTTCTTC
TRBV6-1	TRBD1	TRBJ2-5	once	CASREVGTGAKTQYF	TGTGCCAGCAGAGAGGTGGGGACAGGGGCCAAGACCCAGTACTTC
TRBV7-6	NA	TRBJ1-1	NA	CASSLQENTEAFF	TGTGCCAGCAGCTTACAGGAGAACACTGAAGCTTTCTTT
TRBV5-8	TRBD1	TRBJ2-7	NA	CASSVRDSGHEQYF	TGTGCCAGCAGCGTCCGGGACAGCGGCCACGAGCAGTACTTC
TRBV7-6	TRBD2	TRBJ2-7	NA	CASSLAAPGGVSSYEQYF	TGTGCCAGCAGCTTAGCTGCTCCGGGAGGGGTAAGCTCCTACGAGCAGTACTTC
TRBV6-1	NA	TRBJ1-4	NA	CASSDRGFANEKLFF	TGTGCCAGCAGTGACCGGGGGTTCGCTAATGAAAAACTGTTTTTT
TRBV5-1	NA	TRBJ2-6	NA	CASSMAWPRQRPPGANVLTF	TGCGCCAGCAGCATGGCTTGGCCGCGACAAAGGCCCCCTGGGGCCAACGTCCTGACTTTC
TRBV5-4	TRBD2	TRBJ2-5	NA	CASSPSGAGAETQYF	TGTGCCAGCAGCCCCTCCGGAGCGGGGGCGGAGACCCAGTACTTC